A single T cell receptor beta chain is shown here with its context. What it binds is not known. This entry comes from a study of cytomegalovirus exposure and HLA in healthy donors. Notes on the study in general: What TCR beta sequences reportedly achieved was accurate prediction of HLA-A and HLA-B alleles in most subjects.

The germline gives CDR1 SGHKS, CDR2 YYEKEE (reference sequence). Trimming removed 0 bases at V and 7 bases at J, with 11 bases between. This CDR3 spans 14 amino acids. The donors were healthy bone marrow donors. There were likely unrecorded immune exposures, though donors were nominally healthy when sampled. In the PCR, 60 Vbeta and 13 Jbeta primers were used. Data came from immunoSEQ multiplex PCR; TCRdb stores just in-frame clones and leaves some out. The sample records a few hundred thousand clones, about 80% being singletons. The sample taken for sequencing was PBMCs. The V call is TRBV5-5, the J call TRBJ2-1, with D perhaps matching TRBD2 (5 bases). The source of this sequence is a girl aged 2 to 10 in good health and CMV-seronegative. CDR3 DNA sequence: TGTGCCAGCAGCTTGGCGGCCACTAGTAATGAGCAGTTCTTC. Protein: CASSLAATSNEQFF.